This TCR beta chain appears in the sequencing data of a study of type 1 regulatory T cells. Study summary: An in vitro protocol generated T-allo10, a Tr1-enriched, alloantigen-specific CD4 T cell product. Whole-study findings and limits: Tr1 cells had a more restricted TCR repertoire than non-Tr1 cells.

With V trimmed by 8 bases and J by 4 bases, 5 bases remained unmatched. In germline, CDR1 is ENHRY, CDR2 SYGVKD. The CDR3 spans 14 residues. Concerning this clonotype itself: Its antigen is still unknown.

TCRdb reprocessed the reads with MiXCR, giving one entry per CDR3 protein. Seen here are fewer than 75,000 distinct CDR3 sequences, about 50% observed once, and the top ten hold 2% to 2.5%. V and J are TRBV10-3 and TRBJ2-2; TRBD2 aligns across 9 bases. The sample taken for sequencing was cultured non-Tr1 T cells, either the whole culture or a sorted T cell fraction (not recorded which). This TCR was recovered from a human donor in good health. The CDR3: CAIQAGGGTGELFF. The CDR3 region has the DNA TGTGCCATCCAAGCGGGGGGTGGCACCGGGGAGCTGTTTTTT.